The source of this TCR beta chain is a study of blood T cell repertoires in COVID-19. Study-wide background: The origin of the acute and convalescent COVID-19 samples was the United States, Italy and Spain.

As processed by the authors: Nucleated cell number was recorded as an estimate derived from reference gene primer amplification. TCRdb keeps only in-frame clones here, not all; method: immunoSEQ multiplex PCR. The V and J calls and clone size come from that table; D and trimming were worked out from the DNA. The table includes 310,000 or so clones, roughly 90% detected once. The V gene lost 0 bases and the J gene lost 4 bases, with 18 bases spanning the gap. The CDR3 length is 17 residues. In germline, CDR1 is MNHEY, CDR2 SVGEGT. This chain uses TRBV6-2 or TRBV6-3 with TRBJ1-2; maybe TRBD1 (6 bases). The sequenced sample consisted of peripheral blood. The TCR comes from a woman aged 45 to 65 with active or convalescent COVID-19. The CDR3 DNA reads as TGTGCCAGCAGTTACTCGGACTGGACAGTACGGAGCTATGGCTACACCTTC. It encodes CASSYSDWTVRSYGYTF.